This TCR beta chain was retrieved from a study of T cell responses to AZD1222 COVID-19 vaccine. Clones were sequenced by immunoSEQ multiplex PCR, and TCRdb holds only the in-frame ones, with some missing. The table has 97,000 or so clones, less than 90% seen once. In the case of this clone: The target antigen is unknown.

The germline gives CDR1 SGHTA, CDR2 FQGNSA. The CDR3 is made up of 12 amino acids. V was shortened by 5 bases and J by 6 bases, with 10 bases between the two germline ends. Study conclusions and caveats: Vaccine-associated CD4 TCRs ranged over spike, dominating at 160-218 and 743-854. Spike-specific TCR breadth rose after two AZD1222 doses, and depth rose as well. Clonal diversity was possibly underestimated; the donors were predominantly white British and more often female.

Sequences were derived from peripheral blood, sampled on day 0 of AZD1222 vaccination. The source is an adult in good health. The chain uses TRBV7-2 and TRBJ1-2, with a weak D call TRBD1 (5 bases). CDR3 sequence: CASSLGTNGYTF. CDR3 bases: TGTGCCAGCAGCCTGGGGACCAATGGCTACACCTTC.